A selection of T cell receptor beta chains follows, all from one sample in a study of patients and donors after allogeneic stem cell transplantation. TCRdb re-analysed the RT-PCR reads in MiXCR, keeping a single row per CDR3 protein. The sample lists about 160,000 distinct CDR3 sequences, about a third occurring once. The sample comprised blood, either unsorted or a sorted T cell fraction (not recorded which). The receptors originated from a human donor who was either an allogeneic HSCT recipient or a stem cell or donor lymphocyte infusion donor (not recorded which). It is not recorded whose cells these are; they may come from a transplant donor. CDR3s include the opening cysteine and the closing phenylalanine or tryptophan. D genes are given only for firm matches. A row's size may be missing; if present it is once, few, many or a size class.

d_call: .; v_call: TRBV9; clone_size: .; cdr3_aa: CASSLDDRGANTEAFF
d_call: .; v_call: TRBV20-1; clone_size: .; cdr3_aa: CSARGRGSLNSPLHF
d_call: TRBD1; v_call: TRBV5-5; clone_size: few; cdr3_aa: CASSQRQGQGGTEAFF
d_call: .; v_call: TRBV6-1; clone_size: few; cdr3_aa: CASSEMGEAFF
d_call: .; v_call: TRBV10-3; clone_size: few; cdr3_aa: CAITELSSGNTIYF
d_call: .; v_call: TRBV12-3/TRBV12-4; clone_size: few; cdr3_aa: CASSSDARVSNQPQHF
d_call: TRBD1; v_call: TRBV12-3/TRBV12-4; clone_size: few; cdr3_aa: CASSFRGQSYGYTF
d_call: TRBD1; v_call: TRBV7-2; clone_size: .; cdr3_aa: CASSLAGQGVGNTIYF
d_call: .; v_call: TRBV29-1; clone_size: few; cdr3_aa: CSVGHKITDTQYF
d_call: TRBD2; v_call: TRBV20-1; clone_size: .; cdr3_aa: CSARQLAGFTDTQYF
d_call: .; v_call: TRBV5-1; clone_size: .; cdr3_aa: CASSLGIQHSGNTIYF
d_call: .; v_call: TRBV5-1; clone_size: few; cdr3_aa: CASSLAGTYTEAFF
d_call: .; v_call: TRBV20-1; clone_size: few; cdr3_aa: CSAAVEGIPGYTF
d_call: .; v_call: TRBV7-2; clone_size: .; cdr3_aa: CASSLVQSYGYTF
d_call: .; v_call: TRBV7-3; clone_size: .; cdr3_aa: CASSPTLGTEAFF
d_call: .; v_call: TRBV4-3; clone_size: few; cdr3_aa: CASSQESRTYNSPLHF